Here is one T cell receptor beta chain with its context. This specimen comes from a study of blood T cell repertoires in COVID-19. Study information: Both acute and convalescent COVID-19 samples were obtained from the United States, Italy and Spain.

Produced via immunoSEQ multiplex PCR; TCRdb's table is partial and in-frame only. The sample yields hundreds of thousands of clones, more than 80% seen once. This CDR3 region has 17 residues. Germline V gene sequence: CDR1 ENHRY, CDR2 SYGVKD. With V trimmed by 0 bases and J by 3 bases, 9 bases remained unmatched. The source is a woman aged 25-40 years with active or convalescent COVID-19. The chain combines TRBV10-3 with TRBJ2-5; 8 bases align to TRBD2. Material: peripheral blood. This chain's CDR3 is CAISESTSGRGEETQYF. The DNA for the CDR3 is TGTGCCATCAGTGAGTCGACGAGCGGGAGAGGTGAAGAGACCCAGTACTTC.